A single sample gave rise to the 21 T cell receptor beta chains below, sequenced in a study of cytomegalovirus exposure and HLA in healthy donors. The PCR ran on 60 Vbeta and 13 Jbeta primers. Only in-frame clones appear in the TCRdb table, and some are missing; sequencing was by immunoSEQ multiplex PCR. This table holds roughly 120,000 clones, about 73% found once. What was sequenced was PBMCs. The receptors were gathered from a woman between 35 and 50 years old in good health and CMV-seropositive.

This chain uses TRBV29-1 with TRBJ2-7; D might be TRBD1 (7 bases). V was cut by 5 bases and J by 1 base, with 12 bases left in between. Looked up from germline, CDR1 is SQVTM and CDR2 is ANQGSEA. This CDR3 contains 13 residues. This chain's CDR3 is CSVRAGGSYEQYF. CDR3 coding DNA: TGCAGCGTTCGGGCAGGGGGGTCCTACGAGCAGTACTTC.

This chain links TRBV5-1 with TRBJ1-5; D gene uncertain. V shed 0 bases and J shed 2 bases, with 9 bases lying between them. CDR1 is SGHRS and CDR2 is YFSETQ in the germline V gene. This CDR3 contains 15 residues. The DNA of the CDR3 is TGCGCCAGCAGCTTGGACGGGTTCGGCAATCAGCCCCAGCATTTT. This sequence encodes CASSLDGFGNQPQHF. The variable domain in full, completed from reference TRBV5-1 and TRBJ1-5, reads KAGVTQTPRYLIKTRGQQVTLSCSPISGHRSVSWYQQTPGQGLQFLFEYFSETQRNKGNFPGRFSGRQFSNSRSEMNVSTLELGDSALYLCASSLDGFGNQPQHFGDGTRLSIL.

The rearrangement joins TRBV6-6 to TRBJ1-2; 9 positions agree with TRBD1. V shed 10 bases and J 5 bases; nucleotides not matched to a gene: 5. This CDR3 has 12 amino acids. Germline loops: CDR1 MNHNY, CDR2 SVGAGI (reference sequence). CDR3 sequence (DNA): TGTGCCACCACCGGGACAGGGTATGGCTACACCTTC. Translated: CATTGTGYGYTF.

The chain is built from TRBV27 and TRBJ2-5, with 7 bases fitting TRBD1. The end of the DNA is better explained by TRBJ2-7, so the J call may be wrong. The length of the CDR3 is 14 residues. The germline V gene encodes CDR1 MNHEY and CDR2 SMNVEV (reference sequence). The CDR3 region is CASSSRDREYEQYF. The DNA of the CDR3 is TGTGCCAGCAGTTCCCGGGACAGAGAATACGAGCAGTACTTC.

This chain's CDR3 is CASSLKTSGMKTDTQYF. Written as DNA, the CDR3 is TGTGCCAGCAGCCTCAAAACTAGCGGGATGAAGACAGATACGCAGTATTTT. The rearrangement links TRBV7-6 to TRBJ2-3; 10 bases agree with TRBD2. CDR1 SGHVS and CDR2 FNYEAQ come from the germline V gene. V lost 5 bases and J lost 3; bases outside the gene matches: 11. The CDR3 loop spans 17 amino acids.

The genes are TRBV19 and TRBJ1-5; weak D call: TRBD1 (6 bases). Trimming shortened V by 4 bases and J by 5 bases, and 18 bases separated the two germline ends. The CDR3 totals 16 residues. Germline V gene lookup returns CDR1 LNHDA and CDR2 SQIVND (reference sequence). The CDR3 nucleotides read TGTGCCAGTAGTAACCGATTCGGACAGCAGTATCAGCCCCAGCATTTT. It encodes CASSNRFGQQYQPQHF.

This chain joins TRBV28 and TRBJ2-1; 11 positions agree with TRBD1. V dropped 6 bases and J dropped 7; count of bases not matched to a gene: 11. Germline V gene sequence: CDR1 MDHEN, CDR2 SYDVKM. This CDR3 region has 16 residues. In DNA form, the CDR3 reads TGTGCCAGCAGCCCCGGACAGGGGGCGCGGGTGAATGAGCAGTTCTTC. Protein: CASSPGQGARVNEQFF.

The chain couples TRBV30 to TRBJ2-7; 7 bases fit TRBD2. The CDR3 is 13 amino acids. J was trimmed by 2 bases and V by 3 bases; bases with no gene match: 4. CDR1 is GTSNPN and CDR2 is SVGIG in the germline V gene (reference sequence). The CDR3 reads CAWRYGRAYEQYF. The CDR3, as DNA: TGTGCCTGGAGATATGGGAGGGCCTACGAGCAGTACTTC.

Regarding this clone: This specimen includes other DNA sequences encoding the same CDR3. This chain links TRBV19 with TRBJ1-4; TRBD1 aligns across 7 bases. V was pared by 5 bases and J by 7 bases, with 10 bases of the junction left unmatched. Germline V gene data show CDR1 as LNHDA and CDR2 as SQIVND (reference sequence). The length of the CDR3 is 15 residues. This CDR3 reads CASSFPGTVSEKLFF. The CDR3 coding sequence is TGTGCCAGTAGTTTCCCTGGGACAGTAAGTGAAAAACTGTTTTTT.

The rearrangement joins TRBV28 to TRBJ2-7; tentatively, D is TRBD2 (6 bases). V shed 3 bases and J shed 4 bases, with 13 bases lying between them. Germline assignment: CDR1 MDHEN and CDR2 SYDVKM. The CDR3 covers 14 residues. CDR3 loop: CASSLSGSSYEQYF. CDR3 sequence (DNA): TGTGCCAGCAGTTTGTCCGGGAGCTCGTACGAGCAGTACTTC.

V gene TRBV15 combines with J gene TRBJ2-5; the match to TRBD1 covers 7 bases. The CDR3 runs 14 residues. V shed 1 base and J 6 bases; nucleotides not matched to a gene: 5. Germline CDR1 and CDR2: LNHNV and YYDKDF (reference sequence). The CDR3 loop reads CATSRAGQLQTQYF. The DNA of the CDR3 is TGTGCCACCAGCAGAGCGGGACAGCTCCAGACCCAGTACTTC.

The sample holds a few counts of this clone. J is TRBJ1-3 and V is TRBV5-8; maybe TRBD1 (6 bases). The germline V gene encodes CDR1 SGHTS and CDR2 YDEGEE. The CDR3 runs 16 residues. The V gene lost 1 base and the J gene lost 0 bases, with 11 bases spanning the gap. CDR3 nucleotides: TGTGCCAGCAGCTTGTGGCCAGGGGCCTCTGGAAACACCATATATTTT. This codes for CASSLWPGASGNTIYF.

V is TRBV7-2 and J is TRBJ1-2; D is unclear. CDR3 length: 13 amino acids. Germline CDR1 is SGHTA and CDR2 is FQGNSA. The V and J ends lost 5 bases and 7 bases respectively, with 14 bases between them. Here the CDR3 DNA reads TGTGCCAGCAGCCCCGCCGGGGAGGGTGGCTACACCTTC. Its protein product is CASSPAGEGGYTF.

The rearrangement joins TRBV7-2 to TRBJ2-7, with D perhaps TRBD1 (5 bases). The V end was cut by 4 bases, the J end by 13 bases, with 20 bases between. This CDR3 spans 13 amino acids. Germline lookup yields CDR1 SGHTA and CDR2 FQGNSA. CDR3 in DNA: TGTGCCAGCAGCTCAACCAGGGCCACCCCGGATTACTTC. As protein: CASSSTRATPDYF.

This clone was counted only a few times. The rearrangement uses TRBV7-9 and TRBJ1-1; possibly TRBD1 for D (5 bases). The V gene lost 4 bases and the J gene lost 1 base, with 13 bases spanning the gap. CDR3 length equals 15 residues. The germline gives CDR1 SEHNR, CDR2 FQNEAQ (reference sequence). Here the CDR3 reads CASSSPGEGNTEAFF. The CDR3 coding sequence is TGTGCCAGCAGCTCTCCGGGGGAGGGGAACACTGAAGCTTTCTTT.

This sequence joins TRBV30 and TRBJ2-1, with D tentatively TRBD2 (6 bases). This CDR3 has 15 residues. Germline CDR1 is GTSNPN and CDR2 is SVGIG (reference sequence). With 0 bases removed from V and 0 bases from J, the gap between germline ends came to 9 bases. CDR3 DNA sequence: TGTGCCTGGAGTGTCGGGACTGGCTCCTACAATGAGCAGTTCTTC. Its translation is CAWSVGTGSYNEQFF.

This clone was detected only a few times. J is TRBJ1-1 and V is TRBV7-9, with 7 bases identical to TRBD1. Germline V gene lookup returns CDR1 SEHNR and CDR2 FQNEAQ (reference sequence). The trim removed 5 bases at V and 3 bases at J, leaving 9 bases unmatched. The CDR3 contains 15 residues. The CDR3 nucleotides read TGTGCCAGCAGCCCCCCCGGACAGGCCGACACTGAAGCTTTCTTT. This codes for CASSPPGQADTEAFF.

A few counts support this clone. The chain carries TRBV5-1 and TRBJ1-2; 12 bases match TRBD1. Germline V gene lookup returns CDR1 SGHRS and CDR2 YFSETQ. The CDR3 contains 18 residues. V trimming: 4 bases; J trimming: 7 bases; junction bases outside the gene matches: 17. CDR3 in amino acids: CASSPSGTGGASPRGYTF. The CDR3 DNA reads TGCGCCAGCAGCCCCTCCGGGACAGGGGGCGCGTCCCCCCGTGGCTACACCTTC.

The chain carries TRBV7-3 and TRBJ2-1; 7 nucleotides match TRBD2. Trimming removed 0 bases from V and 7 bases from J; junction bases left unmatched: 12. CDR1 is SGHTA and CDR2 is FQGTGA in the germline V gene. The CDR3 sequence is 17 residues long. The CDR3 loop is CASSLTVGTFGGNEQFF. The CDR3 DNA sequence: TGTGCCAGCAGCTTAACAGTCGGGACGTTCGGGGGGAATGAGCAGTTCTTC. Supplemented by reference TRBV7-3 and TRBJ2-1, the full variable domain reads GAGVSQTPSNKVTEKGKYVELRCDPISGHTALYWYRQSLGQGPEFLIYFQGTGAADDSGLPNDRFFAVRPEGSVSTLKIQRTERGDSAVYLCASSLTVGTFGGNEQFFGPGTRLTVL.

This clone was seen a handful of times. The V and J genes are TRBV7-3 and TRBJ2-1, with 14 bases that match TRBD2. Germline CDR1 SGHTA, CDR2 FQGTGA. The CDR3 extends over 15 amino acids. The J segment lost 10 bases and the V segment lost 5 bases, leaving 7 bases of the junction unmatched. The CDR3 is CASSKTSGGAQEQFF. The CDR3 coding sequence is TGTGCCAGCAGCAAGACTAGCGGGGGGGCTCAGGAGCAGTTCTTC.

This clone appeared once. The chain employs TRBV5-4 and TRBJ1-4; D is perhaps TRBD1 (6 bases). CDR3 length: 15 residues. Trimming stripped 0 bases from V and 7 bases from J, with 13 bases between. Germline CDR1 reads SGHNT; CDR2 reads YYREEE (reference sequence). In nucleotides, the CDR3 is TGTGCCAGCAGCTTGGCGGGGGGGCCGGCTGAAAAACTGTTTTTT. Protein product: CASSLAGGPAEKLFF.